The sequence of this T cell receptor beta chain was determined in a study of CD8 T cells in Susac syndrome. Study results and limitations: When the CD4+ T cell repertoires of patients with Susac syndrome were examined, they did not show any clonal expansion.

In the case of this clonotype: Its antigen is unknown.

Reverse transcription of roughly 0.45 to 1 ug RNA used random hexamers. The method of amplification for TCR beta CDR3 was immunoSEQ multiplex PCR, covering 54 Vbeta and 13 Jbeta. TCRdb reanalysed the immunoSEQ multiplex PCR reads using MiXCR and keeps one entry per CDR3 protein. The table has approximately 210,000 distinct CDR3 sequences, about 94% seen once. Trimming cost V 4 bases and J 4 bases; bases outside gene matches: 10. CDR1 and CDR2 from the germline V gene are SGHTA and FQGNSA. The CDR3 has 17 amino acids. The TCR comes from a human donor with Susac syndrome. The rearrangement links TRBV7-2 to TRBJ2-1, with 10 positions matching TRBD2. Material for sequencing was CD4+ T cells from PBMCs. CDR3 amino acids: CASSSGLSGGGYNEQFF. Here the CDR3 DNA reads TGTGCCAGCAGCTCAGGGCTAAGCGGGGGGGGGTACAATGAGCAGTTCTTC.